These 22 T cell receptor beta chains were all obtained from the same sample, sequenced in a study of radiotherapy plus CTLA-4 blockade in lung cancer. Clones were sequenced by immunoSEQ multiplex PCR, and TCRdb holds only the in-frame ones, with some missing. Here the sample spans 75,000 to 100,000 clones, 88% being singletons. Sequenced material: peripheral blood, taken from a patient treated with radiotherapy plus ipilimumab. The receptors were gathered from a human donor with non-small cell lung cancer that progressed on radiotherapy plus ipilimumab.

CDR3 nucleotides: TGTGCCAGCAGCCAAGGGACTAGCGGAGGCAATGAGCAGTTCTTC. Translating gives CASSQGTSGGNEQFF. J is TRBJ2-1 and V is TRBV16; 11 bases align to TRBD2. Germline CDR1 KGHSY, CDR2 FQNENV. J gave up 6 bases and V 2 bases, and 3 bases lay outside the gene matches. There are 15 residues in the CDR3. The variable domain in full, completed from reference TRBV16 and TRBJ2-1, reads GEEVAQTPKHLVRGEGQKAKLYCAPIKGHSYVFWYQQVLKNEFKFLISFQNENVFDETGMPKERFSAKCLPNSPCSLEIQATKLEDSAVYFCASSQGTSGGNEQFFGPGTRLTVL.

The genes are TRBV5-1 and TRBJ2-2, with 10 bases matching TRBD1. CDR3 length: 15 amino acids. J gave up 6 bases and V 0 bases, and 2 bases lay outside the gene matches. CDR1 SGHRS and CDR2 YFSETQ come from the germline V gene. As DNA, the CDR3 is TGCGCCAGCAGCTTGGGCGACAGGGGGCCCGGGGAGCTGTTTTTT. It codes for CASSLGDRGPGELFF.

The gene calls are TRBV15 and TRBJ1-1; D might be TRBD1 (5 bases). The CDR3 extends over 14 amino acids. CDR1 is LNHNV, CDR2 YYDKDF, per germline (reference sequence). V gave up 0 bases and J gave up 8 bases, with 13 bases separating them. CDR3 protein: CATSRDRRQGEAFF. The DNA for the CDR3 is TGTGCCACCAGCAGAGATAGGCGGCAGGGAGAAGCTTTCTTT.

This chain uses TRBV4-1 with TRBJ2-7, with a tentative D call TRBD1 (6 bases). Germline CDR1 MGHRA, CDR2 YSYEKL. Trimming removed 1 base at V and 3 bases at J, with 7 bases between. The CDR3 has 13 residues. The CDR3 reads CASSQVRGYEQYF. In nucleotides, the CDR3 is TGCGCCAGCAGCCAAGTCAGGGGCTACGAGCAGTACTTC.

The chain combines TRBV7-6 with TRBJ2-7; TRBD1 or TRBD2 may be the D gene (5 bases each). V shed 5 bases and J shed 2 bases, with 7 bases lying between them. CDR1 and CDR2 from the germline V gene are SGHVS and FNYEAQ. The CDR3 has 12 residues. CDR3 in DNA: TGTGCCAGCAGCCCGGGACCCTACGAGCAGTACTTC. Translating gives CASSPGPYEQYF.

The count of this clone is one. The chain links TRBV7-2 to TRBJ2-1; D gene uncertain. The ends were cut back, 5 bases at V and 10 bases at J, with 15 bases in the middle. The CDR3 is made up of 13 amino acids. Germline V gene data show CDR1 as SGHTA and CDR2 as FQGNSA. This CDR3 is CASSIGLTGEQFF. CDR3 DNA: TGTGCCAGCAGCATTGGATTGACCGGGGAGCAGTTCTTC.

This clone showed up just a few times. The chain uses TRBV29-1 and TRBJ1-1; 9 positions agree with TRBD1. The length of the CDR3 is 12 residues. Trimming took 8 bases from V and 3 from J; bases not matched to a gene: 4. Germline V gene lookup returns CDR1 SQVTM and CDR2 ANQGSEA. The CDR3 spells CSTRTGDTEAFF. CDR3 nucleotide sequence: TGCAGCACTCGGACAGGGGACACTGAAGCTTTCTTT.

The CDR3 bases are TGTGCCAGCAGTTTGAGAAGGGCCGCAGATACGCAGTATTTT. As protein: CASSLRRAADTQYF. V and J are TRBV27 and TRBJ2-3; D gene unclear. Looked up from germline, CDR1 is MNHEY and CDR2 is SMNVEV (reference sequence). V lost 3 bases, J lost 4 bases, and 11 bases lay in between. The CDR3 contains 14 residues.

This chain joins TRBV29-1 and TRBJ1-1; TRBD1 might be the D (5 bases). CDR1 and CDR2 (germline): SQVTM, ANQGSEA. The V and J ends lost 7 bases and 10 bases respectively, with 22 bases between them. The CDR3 contains 13 residues. CDR3 nucleotides: TGCAGCGCTCGGGGGTCGGGTTTCGTTCGAGCTTTCTTT. It is translated as CSARGSGFVRAFF.

The rearrangement uses TRBV18 and TRBJ2-1, with 8 bases lining up with TRBD2. CDR1 and CDR2 (germline): KGHSH, LQKENI. The V and J ends lost 4 bases and 9 bases, in that order; junction bases with no gene match: 14. The CDR3 runs 16 residues. CDR3 region: CASSLLAGLVHGEQFF. The DNA for the CDR3 is TGTGCCAGCTCACTATTAGCGGGACTGGTACATGGTGAGCAGTTCTTC. The whole variable domain, remainder taken from reference TRBV18 and TRBJ2-1, is NAGVMQNPRHLVRRRGQEARLRCSPMKGHSHVYWYRQLPEEGLKFMVYLQKENIIDESGMPKERFSAEFPKEGPSILRIQQVVRGDSAAYFCASSLLAGLVHGEQFFGPGTRLTVL.

The V gene is TRBV2, the J gene TRBJ2-2; 8 positions match TRBD2. V lost 4 bases, J lost 2 bases, and 3 bases stayed unmatched. Germline lookup yields CDR1 SNHLY and CDR2 FYNNEI. The CDR3 sequence is 15 residues long. As DNA, the CDR3 is TGTGCCAGCAGTGTACGGGGGGGAAACACCGGGGAGCTGTTTTTT. Translation gives CASSVRGGNTGELFF.

The V gene is TRBV7-2, the J gene TRBJ2-1, with a tentative D call TRBD2 (6 bases). Germline CDR1 is SGHTA and CDR2 is FQGNSA. Trimming removed 4 bases from V and 0 bases from J, with 13 bases in between. This CDR3 region has 16 residues. The chain's CDR3 is CASSSSATSSYNEQFF. CDR3 nucleotides: TGTGCCAGCAGCTCTAGCGCGACATCCTCCTACAATGAGCAGTTCTTC.

The rearrangement joins TRBV6-4 to TRBJ2-7; possibly TRBD2 for D (5 bases). V lost 3 bases and J 1 base, leaving 10 bases between the germline ends. Per the germline V gene, CDR1 is MRHNA and CDR2 is SNTAGT. This CDR3 region has 14 residues. The CDR3 nucleotides read TGTGCCAGCAGTGAGGAGGCTAGTTCCTACGAGCAGTACTTC. It encodes CASSEEASSYEQYF.

This clone was detected only once. The chain joins TRBV9 to TRBJ2-5; D is undetermined. The germline CDR1 and CDR2 sequences are SGDLS and YYNGEE. The CDR3 consists of 12 residues. Trimming cost V 4 bases and J 0 bases, with 4 bases left between them. The CDR3 reads CASSPNQETQYF. As DNA, the CDR3 is TGTGCCAGCAGCCCCAACCAAGAGACCCAGTACTTC.

The rearrangement links TRBV9 to TRBJ2-7; 9 bases match TRBD2. CDR3 length equals 14 residues. V lost 3 bases, J lost 2 bases, and 3 bases stayed unmatched. Germline V CDR1 and CDR2: SGDLS, YYNGEE. The CDR3 protein is CASSGSGGAYEQYF. The CDR3 DNA is TGTGCCAGCAGCGGTAGCGGGGGAGCCTACGAGCAGTACTTC.

V is TRBV6-5 and J is TRBJ1-1; D unresolved. Germline CDR1 MNHEY, CDR2 SVGAGI. CDR3 length: 13 residues. The V and J ends lost 5 bases and 0 bases respectively, with 7 bases between them. The DNA of the CDR3 is TGTGCCAGCAGTCGCCTAGTGAACACTGAAGCTTTCTTT. It specifies CASSRLVNTEAFF.

The CDR3 region has the DNA TGTGCCAGCTCCACTCTGGATACGCAGTATTTT. Residues: CASSTLDTQYF. V is TRBV6-6 and J is TRBJ2-3; D gene uncertain. CDR3 length: 11 amino acids. Germline V CDR1 and CDR2: MNHNY, SVGAGI (reference sequence). Trimming stripped 8 bases from V and 6 bases from J, with 9 bases between.

This chain links TRBV2 with TRBJ1-1; D remains unclear. The V and J ends lost 7 bases and 10 bases respectively, with 16 bases between them. This CDR3 contains 12 residues. CDR1 SNHLY and CDR2 FYNNEI come from the germline V gene. Written as DNA, the CDR3 is TGTGCCAGCACCGAAGCGGGTATAGGAGCTTTCTTT. Translation: CASTEAGIGAFF.

V is TRBV5-1 and J is TRBJ2-7; 9 bases line up with TRBD1. Looked up from germline, CDR1 is SGHRS and CDR2 is YFSETQ. V lost 4 bases to trimming and J lost 2 bases; unmatched junction nucleotides: 7. The CDR3 length is 15 residues. The DNA of the CDR3 is TGCGCCAGCAGCCCCGGGACAGGGAAAACCTACGAGCAGTACTTC. Translation: CASSPGTGKTYEQYF.

Worth noting for this clone: This CDR3 is also generated by other DNA sequences in the sample. This rearrangement joins TRBV19 to TRBJ2-1; D gene uncertain. Germline V lookup: CDR1 LNHDA, CDR2 SQIVND (reference sequence). The CDR3 has 13 amino acids. The ends were cut back, 3 bases at V and 0 bases at J, with 3 bases in the middle. Here the CDR3 DNA reads TGTGCCAGTAGTATCGCCTCCTACAATGAGCAGTTCTTC. Translated: CASSIASYNEQFF.

CDR3 sequence (DNA): TGCGCCAGCAGAGCATTGACAGGGCCCAATCAGCCCCAGCATTTT. Its protein is CASRALTGPNQPQHF. This chain links TRBV10-2 with TRBJ1-5, with 7 bases identical to TRBD1. Germline CDR1 WSHSY, CDR2 SAAADI. There are 15 residues in the CDR3. V shed 6 bases, J shed 3 bases, and the junction held 8 bases outside the gene matches.

This clone is a singleton in its sample. The chain couples TRBV7-9 to TRBJ1-2; D is unclear. CDR1 is SEHNR and CDR2 is FQNEAQ in the germline V gene (reference sequence). CDR3 length: 12 residues. V lost 5 bases and J 0 bases, leaving 4 bases between the germline ends. The DNA of the CDR3 is TGTGCCAGCAGCCCATCTAACTATGGCTACACCTTC. This sequence encodes CASSPSNYGYTF.